These T cell receptor beta chains were read from a single sample in a study of preoperative IRX-2 immunotherapy in early breast cancer. Only in-frame clones appear in the TCRdb table, and some are missing; sequencing was by immunoSEQ multiplex PCR. The table includes fewer than 9,500 clones, about 84% detected once. Sequenced here: tumor tissue, sampled after IRX-2 immunotherapy. All receptors derive from a human donor with breast cancer. Both conserved end residues are part of each CDR3. Fields, in order: J gene, D gene, clone size, V gene, CDR3 DNA, CDR3 protein. A D gene is named only where the DNA matches it firmly. Size is omitted from some rows. Given values are once, few, many or a class for expanded clones.

>TRBJ2-1|.|once|TRBV6-8
TGTGCCAGCAGTTACTCATCGCTCCCTTTACTGTTCTTC
CASSYSSLPLLFF
>TRBJ1-1|TRBD1|.|TRBV6-8
TGTGCCATCACGGGGACAGAGAACACTGAAGCTTTCTTT
CAITGTENTEAFF
>TRBJ1-1|TRBD1|.|TRBV18
TGTGCCAGCTCACCAAACCGACAGGGAAAAGCTTTCTTT
CASSPNRQGKAFF
>TRBJ2-1|TRBD1|.|TRBV18
TGTGCCAGCTCACCACCAAGCAGGGGGAATGAGCAGTTCTTC
CASSPPSRGNEQFF
>TRBJ2-3|.|.|TRBV7-8
TGTGCCAGCAGCTTAAGTCTCACGAAGGCGGATACGCAGTATTTT
CASSLSLTKADTQYF
>TRBJ2-3|.|.|TRBV6-8
TGTGCCAGCAGTACACGATCAGATACGCAGTATTTT
CASSTRSDTQYF
>TRBJ2-7|TRBD1|.|TRBV15
TGTGCCACCAGCAGAGGGGGACAGAGCTACGAGCAGTACTTC
CATSRGGQSYEQYF
>TRBJ2-2|TRBD1|.|TRBV11-3
TGTGCCAGCAGCGCTTCCGGGACAGGGAACACCGGGGAGCTGTTTTTT
CASSASGTGNTGELFF
>TRBJ1-5|TRBD1|.|TRBV25-1
TGTGCCAGCAGTGGAGGGACAGGGGGCGGTCAGCCCCAGCATTTT
CASSGGTGGGQPQHF
>TRBJ2-1|TRBD1|.|TRBV19
TGTGCCAGTAGTATAGATCCGGGACAGTACAATGAGCAGTTCTTC
CASSIDPGQYNEQFF
>TRBJ1-3|.|.|TRBV7-1
TGTGCCAGCAGTTTGGTGGGAAAGTGGGGAAACACCATATATTTT
CASSLVGKWGNTIYF
>TRBJ1-4|.|.|TRBV19
TGTGCCAGTAGCCCCTGGGGCAGGGGCGGTGAAAAACTGTTTTTT
CASSPWGRGGEKLFF
>TRBJ1-3|TRBD1|.|TRBV19
TGTGCCAGTAGCACCCGGGACAGGACGGGAAACACCATATATTTT
CASSTRDRTGNTIYF
>TRBJ1-5|.|few|TRBV6-8
TGTGCCAGCAGACTGGATAGCAATCAGCCCCAGCATTTT
CASRLDSNQPQHF
>TRBJ1-6|.|.|TRBV5-1
TGCGCCAGCAGCTTGAGGGAGGCACCGAGAGGGTCACCCCTCCACTTT
CASSLREAPRGSPLHF
>TRBJ1-2|.|.|TRBV11-3
TGTGCCAGCAGCAGCCTCGGGGCTAACTATGGCTACACCTTC
CASSSLGANYGYTF
>TRBJ2-7|.|.|TRBV7-6
TGTGCCAGCAGCCGTAGTGGGACGACAGTTTACGAGCAGTACTTC
CASSRSGTTVYEQYF
>TRBJ2-2|.|.|TRBV7-1
TGTGCCAGCAGCTTAGGGCAGAGTTTTAACACCGGGGAGCTATTTTTT
CASSLGQSFNTGELFF
>TRBJ2-7|.|.|TRBV19
TGTGCCAGTTCCCAAGGAGGGTACGAGCAGTACTTC
CASSQGGYEQYF
>TRBJ2-3|.|.|TRBV19
TGTGCCAGTAGTATGGATCCTCGCAATACGCAGTATTTT
CASSMDPRNTQYF
>TRBJ2-1|TRBD2|once|TRBV29-1
TGCAGCTCCGGGACTAGCGGGTACAATGAGCAGTTCTTC
CSSGTSGYNEQFF
>TRBJ2-3|.|.|TRBV14
TGTGCCAGCAGCCAGCAGAATACGCAGTATTTT
CASSQQNTQYF
>TRBJ1-1|TRBD1|.|TRBV29-1
TGCAGCGTTGAGGGACAGGGAGGGACTGAAGCTTTCTTT
CSVEGQGGTEAFF
>TRBJ1-1|.|.|TRBV7-7
TGTGCCAGCAGCTTAGGAGGCCCAAGGGACACTGAAGCTTTCTTT
CASSLGGPRDTEAFF
>TRBJ2-1|.|.|TRBV23-1
TGCGCCAGCAGCCAAGGGGCCCCAGCCTACAATGAGCAGTTCTTC
CASSQGAPAYNEQFF
>TRBJ2-5|.|.|TRBV11-3
TGTGCCAGCAGCTTATCTGGAGGGTTCTTAGAGACCCAGTACTTC
CASSLSGGFLETQYF
>TRBJ1-5|TRBD1|.|TRBV29-1
TGCAGCGTTTCGGGACAGGGCAATCAGCCCCAGCATTTT
CSVSGQGNQPQHF
>TRBJ2-5|.|.|TRBV18
TGTGCCAGCTCACCAGTACCCAAAGAGACCCAGTACTTC
CASSPVPKETQYF
>TRBJ1-2|TRBD1|.|TRBV6-8
TGTGCCAGCAGTTATTGGACAGGGCTCGACTACACCTTC
CASSYWTGLDYTF
>TRBJ2-3|TRBD2|.|TRBV25-1
TGTGCCAGCAGTGAATTTTCGAGCGGGGGGGCCTTCGATACGCAGTATTTT
CASSEFSSGGAFDTQYF
>TRBJ2-1|TRBD2|once|TRBV5-1
TGCGCCAGCAGCTTGACCCCGGGACTAGCGGACTACAATGAGCAGTTCTTC
CASSLTPGLADYNEQFF
>TRBJ1-6|.|.|TRBV11-3
TGTGCCAGCAGCTTAGTAGCAGGGGCTGGATCACCCCTCCACTTT
CASSLVAGAGSPLHF
>TRBJ1-6|TRBD1|.|TRBV30
TGTGCCAGATCGGGACAGACGGATAATTCACCCCTCCACTTT
CARSGQTDNSPLHF
>TRBJ2-1|TRBD1|.|TRBV7-7
TGTGCCAGCAGCCCAGTCCTAGACAGGGGATACAATGAGCAGTTCTTC
CASSPVLDRGYNEQFF
>TRBJ1-1|.|.|TRBV19
TGTGCCAGTAGTTTCGGCTTAAACACTGAAGCTTTCTTT
CASSFGLNTEAFF
>TRBJ1-5|.|large|TRBV28
TGTGCCAGCAGTTTACCGGGGTTCAGCAATCAGCCCCAGCATTTT
CASSLPGFSNQPQHF
>TRBJ1-5|TRBD1|.|TRBV10-3
TGTGCCATCAGTGAGGGCTTCACGCGCGGGCAGGGGGCAAATCAGCCCCAGCATTTT
CAISEGFTRGQGANQPQHF
>TRBJ2-7|TRBD1|.|TRBV6-8
TGTGCCACCTCGGGACAGGGTGACGAGCAGTACTTC
CATSGQGDEQYF
>TRBJ2-3|TRBD1|once|TRBV18
TGTGCCAGCTCACTCTCAAAGACAGGGTTCACAGATACGCAGTATTTT
CASSLSKTGFTDTQYF
>TRBJ2-7|TRBD1|few|TRBV11-3
TGTGCCAGCAGCCGTGAACAGGGGGCCTACGAGCAGTACTTC
CASSREQGAYEQYF
>TRBJ1-2|TRBD1|.|TRBV18
TGTGCCAGCTCACAGGGGGCCCACGGTGGCTACACCTTC
CASSQGAHGGYTF
>TRBJ1-2|.|.|TRBV18
TGTGCCAGCTCACCGAGAAATGGTGGCTACACCTTC
CASSPRNGGYTF
>TRBJ2-1|TRBD2|.|TRBV6-8
TGTGCCAGCAGTTCGGAGCGGGGATACAATGAGCAGTTCTTC
CASSSERGYNEQFF
>TRBJ1-1|TRBD1|.|TRBV5-1
TGCGCCAGCAGCATCGGACAGGGGGACACTGAAGCTTTCTTT
CASSIGQGDTEAFF
>TRBJ2-7|.|.|TRBV6-4
TGTGCCAGCAGTGATACTCCATATACCCGACCTAGCGCGACCTACGAGCAGTACTTC
CASSDTPYTRPSATYEQYF
>TRBJ1-5|TRBD1|.|TRBV19
TGTGCCAGTACCCGGGGCGCGGGACAGGGGTTCAGTGGCAATCAGCCCCAGCATTTT
CASTRGAGQGFSGNQPQHF
>TRBJ1-2|.|.|TRBV18
TGTGCCAGCTCACCCCGCACGGACTATGGCTACACCTTC
CASSPRTDYGYTF
>TRBJ1-5|TRBD1|.|TRBV30
TGTGCCTGGACCCCGGGACAGAAAAATCAGCCCCAGCATTTT
CAWTPGQKNQPQHF
>TRBJ1-1|.|.|TRBV23-1
TGCGCCAGCAGTCCACCAGGGCCGAGGAACACTGAAGCTTTCTTT
CASSPPGPRNTEAFF
>TRBJ1-4|.|.|TRBV11-3
TGTGCCAGCAGCCCCCTGTTGCCAGGGATGGAAAAACTGTTTTTT
CASSPLLPGMEKLFF
>TRBJ1-6|TRBD1|few|TRBV11-3
TGTGCCAGCAGCAATGGACAGGGGTTCTATAATTCACCCCTCCACTTT
CASSNGQGFYNSPLHF
>TRBJ1-1|.|.|TRBV5-1
TGCGCCAGCAGCTTGTGGGGCGCGAACACTGAAGCTTTCTTT
CASSLWGANTEAFF